The 11 T cell receptor beta chains reported below all come from one sample, sequenced in a study of OX40 agonist ivuxolimab in advanced cancers. The assay was immunoSEQ multiplex PCR, and TCRdb's table has in-frame clones only and misses some. The sample consists of some 87,000 clones, 70% to 90% of them appearing once. Sequences were derived from CD4+ or CD8+ T cells sorted from blood, sampled in a trial of the OX40 agonist ivuxolimab. All receptors derive from an adult with an advanced solid tumor such as melanoma, head and neck, liver or kidney cancer.

This clone was seen a few times. Within the sample, other DNA sequences also encode this same CDR3. This chain joins TRBV19 and TRBJ2-7; no clear D gene. CDR1 LNHDA and CDR2 SQIVND come from the germline V gene (reference sequence). Trimming removed 3 bases at V and 4 bases at J, with 7 bases between. CDR3 length: 12 amino acids. The CDR3 protein is CASSMGGYEQYF. The CDR3 DNA follows: TGTGCCAGTAGTATGGGCGGATACGAGCAGTACTTC. Drawing the rest from reference TRBV19 and TRBJ2-7, the complete variable domain is DGGITQSPKYLFRKEGQNVTLSCEQNLNHDAMYWYRQDPGQGLRLIYYSQIVNDFQKGDIAEGYSVSREKKESFPLTVTSAQKNPTAFYLCASSMGGYEQYFGPGTRLTVT.

The rearrangement joins TRBV7-9 to TRBJ2-3; D is ambiguous. The length of the CDR3 is 13 residues. Trimming removed 1 base at V and 7 bases at J, with 9 bases between. The germline V gene has CDR1 SEHNR and CDR2 FQNEAQ (reference sequence). The CDR3 here is CASSLDRKYTQYF. Written as DNA, the CDR3 is TGTGCCAGCAGCTTAGATCGGAAGTATACGCAGTATTTT.

This sequence joins TRBV27 and TRBJ2-3, with 12 bases identical to TRBD2. The ends lost 1 base at V and 4 bases at J; junction bases unmatched: 3. There are 16 residues in the CDR3. CDR1 and CDR2 (germline): MNHEY, SMNVEV (reference sequence). CDR3 nucleotides: TGTGCCAGCAGTTTATTGGCTAGCGGGGGGGCAGATACGCAGTATTTT. Encoded protein: CASSLLASGGADTQYF.

The chain links TRBV7-9 to TRBJ2-3; tentative D call: TRBD2 (6 bases). There are 14 residues in the CDR3. Trimming took 4 bases from V and 4 from J, leaving 12 bases between them. Germline CDR1 is SEHNR and CDR2 is FQNEAQ (reference sequence). The CDR3 region is CASSSRTIPDTQYF. The CDR3 coding sequence is TGTGCCAGCAGCTCAAGGACTATCCCAGATACGCAGTATTTT.

This rearrangement joins TRBV7-2 to TRBJ2-2, with 11 bases fitting TRBD2. The CDR3 contains 16 residues. Germline trimming cut 5 bases from V and 4 bases from J; bases unmatched to any gene: 6. Germline CDR1 reads SGHTA; CDR2 reads FQGNSA. CDR3: CASSTFSGGATGELFF. DNA for the CDR3: TGTGCCAGCAGCACCTTTAGCGGGGGGGCCACCGGGGAGCTGTTTTTT.

This clone has just one count. CDR3 sequence reads: CASSYSFGRGNTEAFF. The CDR3 DNA follows: TGTGCCAGCAGTTACTCGTTCGGCAGGGGGAACACTGAAGCTTTCTTT. The J gene is TRBJ1-1, the V gene TRBV6-5; perhaps TRBD1 as D (6 bases). The CDR3 contains 16 residues. V lost 0 bases and J 1 base, leaving 12 bases between the germline ends. The germline V gene has CDR1 MNHEY and CDR2 SVGAGI.

V gene TRBV10-3 combines with J gene TRBJ2-3; 8 nucleotides match TRBD1. V trimming: 5 bases; J trimming: 2 bases; junction bases outside the gene matches: 3. Germline loops: CDR1 ENHRY, CDR2 SYGVKD. This CDR3 has 14 residues. DNA for the CDR3: TGTGCCATCAGTCCGGGACAGGACACAGATACGCAGTATTTT. Encoded protein: CAISPGQDTDTQYF.

The chain recombines TRBV18 with TRBJ2-1; no clear D. V lost 5 bases to trimming and J lost 0 bases, with 14 bases between them. The CDR3 loop spans 16 amino acids. Per the germline V gene, CDR1 is KGHSH and CDR2 is LQKENI. The CDR3 here is CASSGVRHSSYNEQFF. Written as DNA, the CDR3 is TGTGCCAGCTCAGGTGTCCGGCACAGCTCCTACAATGAGCAGTTCTTC.

The chain carries TRBV11-2 and TRBJ2-5; TRBD2 is a possible D gene (6 bases). The germline CDR1 and CDR2 sequences are SGHAT and FQNNGV. The CDR3 extends over 15 amino acids. With 2 bases removed from V and 1 base from J, the gap between germline ends came to 11 bases. CDR3 nucleotides: TGTGCCAGCAGCTTATTACGGGGGTCCCAAGAGACCCAGTACTTC. It yields the protein CASSLLRGSQETQYF.

The rearrangement joins TRBV7-9 to TRBJ2-3, with D possibly matching TRBD2 (5 bases). This CDR3 is 15 amino acids long. Trimming took off 1 base at V and 6 bases at J, with 14 bases between the two ends. The germline V gene encodes CDR1 SEHNR and CDR2 FQNEAQ (reference sequence). CDR3: CASSLGGLILDTQYF. DNA of the CDR3: TGTGCCAGCAGCTTAGGAGGGCTAATTTTGGATACGCAGTATTTT.

The V call is TRBV4-1, the J call TRBJ2-1; D perhaps matches TRBD1 (7 bases). Germline values: CDR1 MGHRA, CDR2 YSYEKL. CDR3 size: 15 residues. Trimming stripped 4 bases from V and 7 bases from J, with 17 bases between. CDR3 residues: CASSRGGGKGNEQFF. In DNA, the CDR3 is TGCGCCAGCAGCCGAGGGGGCGGGAAGGGGAATGAGCAGTTCTTC.